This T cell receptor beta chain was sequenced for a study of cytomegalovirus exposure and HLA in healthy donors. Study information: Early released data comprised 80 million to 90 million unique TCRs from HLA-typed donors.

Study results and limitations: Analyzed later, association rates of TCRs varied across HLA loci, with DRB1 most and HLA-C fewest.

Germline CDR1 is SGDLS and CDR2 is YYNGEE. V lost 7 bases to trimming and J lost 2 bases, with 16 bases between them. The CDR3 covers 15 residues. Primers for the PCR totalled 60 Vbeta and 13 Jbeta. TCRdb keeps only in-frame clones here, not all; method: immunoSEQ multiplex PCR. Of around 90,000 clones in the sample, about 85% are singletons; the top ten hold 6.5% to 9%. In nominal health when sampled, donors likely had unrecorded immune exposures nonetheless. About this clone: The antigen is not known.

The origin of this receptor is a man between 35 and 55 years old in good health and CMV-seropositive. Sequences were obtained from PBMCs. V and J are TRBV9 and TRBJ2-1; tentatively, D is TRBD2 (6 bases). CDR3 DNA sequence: TGTGCCAGCTCAGAGGCGCCGGGGGCCTACAATGAGCAGTTCTTC. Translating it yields CASSEAPGAYNEQFF. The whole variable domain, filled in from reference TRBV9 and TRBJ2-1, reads DSGVTQTPKHLITATGQRVTLRCSPRSGDLSVYWYQQSLDQGLQFLIQYYNGEERAKGNILERFSAQQFPDLHSELNLSSLELGDSALYFCASSEAPGAYNEQFFGPGTRLTVL.